This T cell receptor (beta chain) was documented in a study of blood T cells in healthy people across ages. V lost 3 bases and J lost 5, with 16 bases in between. This CDR3 has 15 residues. Germline V gives CDR1 MNHEY, CDR2 SVGEGT. A second PCR of about 7 to 12 cycles used a sample-barcoded 5' primer and a J-beta primer mix. MiXCR, run by TCRdb on the 5' RACE reads, gives a single entry per CDR3 protein. The sample has about 900,000 distinct CDR3 sequences, around two thirds seen once. The V and J genes are TRBV6-2 or TRBV6-3 and TRBJ2-5; tentatively, D is TRBD2 (5 bases). The material sequenced was blood. This clonotype was sampled from a man in his thirties or forties in good health. The CDR3 DNA reads TGTGCCAGCAGTTATCGCATCGTGGGCGGGGAGACCCAGTACTTC. It is translated as CASSYRIVGGETQYF.